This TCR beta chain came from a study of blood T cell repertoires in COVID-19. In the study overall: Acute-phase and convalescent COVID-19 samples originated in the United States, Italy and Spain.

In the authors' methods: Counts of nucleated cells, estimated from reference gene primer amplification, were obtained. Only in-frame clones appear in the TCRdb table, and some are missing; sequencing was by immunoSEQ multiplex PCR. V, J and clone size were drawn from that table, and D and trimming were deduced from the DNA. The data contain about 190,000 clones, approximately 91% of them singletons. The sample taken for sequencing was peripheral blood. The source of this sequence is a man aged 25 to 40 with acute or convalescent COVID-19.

DNA for the CDR3: TGCGCCAGCAGCCACCCCGCTAGCGGGGGGGCCGATCGAGGTGGGCAGTATTTT. This translates into CASSHPASGGADRGGQYF. The chain carries TRBV4-1 and TRBJ2-3; TRBD2 agrees at 12 bases. After removal of 3 bases from V and 11 bases from J, the junction contained 18 bases not matched to a gene. This CDR3 region has 18 residues. The germline gives CDR1 MGHRA, CDR2 YSYEKL.